The clone carrying this TCR beta chain was picked up many times. Its specificity is unknown. This sample is drawn from a study of response to subunit inactivated influenza vaccine. The study's findings and limits: There was a suggestion from the authors that each seasonal influenza vaccination recruits few new T cells.

TCRdb used MiXCR to reprocess the RT-PCR reads, holding one entry per CDR3 protein. The table includes roughly 700,000 distinct CDR3 sequences, around 16% detected once. This TCR derives from a man over 45 who received an inactivated influenza vaccine. The sequencing used PBMCs from blood, collected 11 to 12 days after vaccination.

The CDR3 bases are TGTGCCAGCAGTGCCGAGGACCCGGGACAGGGGCTCTATGGCTACACCTTC. As protein: CASSAEDPGQGLYGYTF. The chain uses TRBV6-1 and TRBJ1-2; 10 positions match TRBD1. The CDR3 extends over 17 amino acids. V lost 4 bases to trimming and J lost 4 bases; unmatched junction nucleotides: 12. Germline CDR1 reads MNHNS; CDR2 reads SASEGT.